The entry below describes one T cell receptor beta chain. This entry is derived from a study of shared clonotypes between healthy human individuals. Here immunoSEQ multiplex PCR was the method, and the copy in TCRdb shows in-frame clones only, minus some. This table holds 1,400,000 or so clones, 98% found once. The source of this sequence is a young man in good health. The source material was naive CD4+ T cells sorted from blood. Described subset: CD45RA+ positively selected.

This CDR3 reads CASSPPPASVAKNIQYF. CDR3 DNA: TGCGCCAGCAGCCCACCCCCCGCGTCAGTAGCCAAAAACATTCAGTACTTC. V and J are TRBV4-1 and TRBJ2-4, with D unclear. The V end lost 4 bases, the J end lost 0 bases, and 16 bases lay between the germline ends. The length of the CDR3 is 17 residues. Germline loops: CDR1 MGHRA, CDR2 YSYEKL.